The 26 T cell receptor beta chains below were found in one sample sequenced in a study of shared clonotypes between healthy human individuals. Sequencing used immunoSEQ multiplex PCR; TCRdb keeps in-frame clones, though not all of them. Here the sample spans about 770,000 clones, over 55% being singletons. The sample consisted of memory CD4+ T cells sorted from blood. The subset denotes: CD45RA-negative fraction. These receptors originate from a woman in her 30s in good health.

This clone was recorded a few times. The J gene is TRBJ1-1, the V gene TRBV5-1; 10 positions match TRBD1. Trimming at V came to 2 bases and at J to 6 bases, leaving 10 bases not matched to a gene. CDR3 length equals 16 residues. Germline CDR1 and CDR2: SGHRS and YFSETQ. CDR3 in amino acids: CASSFGTGDQVAEAFF. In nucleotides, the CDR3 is TGCGCCAGCAGCTTCGGGACAGGGGATCAGGTGGCTGAAGCTTTCTTT.

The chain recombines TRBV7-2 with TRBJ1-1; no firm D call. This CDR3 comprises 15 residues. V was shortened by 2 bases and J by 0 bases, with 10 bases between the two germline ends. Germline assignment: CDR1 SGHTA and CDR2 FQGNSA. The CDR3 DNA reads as TGTGCCAGCAGCTTATCCGTCTCTCTGAACACTGAAGCTTTCTTT. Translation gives CASSLSVSLNTEAFF. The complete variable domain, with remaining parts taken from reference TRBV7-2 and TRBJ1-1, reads GAGVSQSPSNKVTEKGKDVELRCDPISGHTALYWYRQSLGQGLEFLIYFQGNSAPDKSGLPSDRFSAERTGGSVSTLTIQRTQQEDSAVYLCASSLSVSLNTEAFFGQGTRLTVV.

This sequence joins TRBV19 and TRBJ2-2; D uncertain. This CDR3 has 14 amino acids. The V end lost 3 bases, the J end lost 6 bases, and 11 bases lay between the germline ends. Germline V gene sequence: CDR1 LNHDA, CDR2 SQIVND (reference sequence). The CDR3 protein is CASSIRIGSGELFF. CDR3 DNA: TGTGCCAGTAGTATTCGCATAGGTTCCGGGGAGCTGTTTTTT.

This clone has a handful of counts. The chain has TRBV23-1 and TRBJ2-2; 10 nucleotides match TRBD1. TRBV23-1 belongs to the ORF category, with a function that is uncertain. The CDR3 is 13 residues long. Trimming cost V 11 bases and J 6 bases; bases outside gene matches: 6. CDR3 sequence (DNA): TGCGCCTACACCGGGACAGGGGCCGGGGAGCTGTTTTTT. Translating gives CAYTGTGAGELFF.

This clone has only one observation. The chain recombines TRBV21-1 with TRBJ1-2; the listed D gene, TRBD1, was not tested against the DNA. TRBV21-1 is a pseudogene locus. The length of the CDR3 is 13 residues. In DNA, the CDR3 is TGTGCCAGCCCCCTGGGACAGCTCTATGGCTACACCTTC. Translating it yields CASPLGQLYGYTF.

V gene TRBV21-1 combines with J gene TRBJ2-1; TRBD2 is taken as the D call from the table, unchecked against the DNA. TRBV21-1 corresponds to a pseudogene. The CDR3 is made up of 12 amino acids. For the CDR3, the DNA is TGTGCCAGCAGCAAAGCAAGCGGGCCCGATTTCTTC. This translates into CASSKASGPDFF.

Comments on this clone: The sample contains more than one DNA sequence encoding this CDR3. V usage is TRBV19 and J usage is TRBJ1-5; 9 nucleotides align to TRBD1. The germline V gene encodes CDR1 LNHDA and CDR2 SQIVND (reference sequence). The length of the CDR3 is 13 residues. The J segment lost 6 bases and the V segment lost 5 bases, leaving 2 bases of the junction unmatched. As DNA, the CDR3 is TGTGCCAGTAGTGGGACAGGGAGTCAGCCCCAGCATTTT. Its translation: CASSGTGSQPQHF.

This chain's CDR3 is CASRQAMGGGQFAFF. CDR3 bases: TGTGCCAGCAGACAAGCTATGGGGGGCGGCCAGTTTGCTTTCTTT. The chain is built from TRBV7-9 and TRBJ1-1; TRBD1 might be the D (6 bases). The V gene's germline CDR1 is SEHNR and CDR2 FQNEAQ (reference sequence). The CDR3 sequence is 15 residues long. V gave up 6 bases and J gave up 11 bases, with 25 bases separating them.

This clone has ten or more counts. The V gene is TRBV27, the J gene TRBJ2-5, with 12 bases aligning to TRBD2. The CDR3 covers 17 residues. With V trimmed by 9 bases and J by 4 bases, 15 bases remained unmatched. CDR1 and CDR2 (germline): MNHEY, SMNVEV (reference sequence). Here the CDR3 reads CASSRIVLGLAGETQYF. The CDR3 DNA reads TGTGCCAGTAGTCGTATAGTTTTGGGACTAGCGGGAGAGACCCAGTACTTC.

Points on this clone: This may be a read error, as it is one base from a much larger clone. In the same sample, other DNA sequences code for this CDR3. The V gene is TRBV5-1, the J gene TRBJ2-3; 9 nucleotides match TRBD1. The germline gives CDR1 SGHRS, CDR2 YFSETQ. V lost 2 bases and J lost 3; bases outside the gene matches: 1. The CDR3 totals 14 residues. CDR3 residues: CASSLGTGTDTQYF. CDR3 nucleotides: TGCGCCAGCAGCTTAGGGACAGGGACAGATACGCAGTATTTT.

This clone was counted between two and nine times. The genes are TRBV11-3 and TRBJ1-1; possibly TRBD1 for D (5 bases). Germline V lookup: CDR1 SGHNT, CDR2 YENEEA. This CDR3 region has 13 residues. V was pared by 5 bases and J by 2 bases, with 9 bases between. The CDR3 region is CASSRQLNTEAFF. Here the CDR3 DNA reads TGTGCCAGCAGCCGACAGCTTAACACTGAAGCTTTCTTT.

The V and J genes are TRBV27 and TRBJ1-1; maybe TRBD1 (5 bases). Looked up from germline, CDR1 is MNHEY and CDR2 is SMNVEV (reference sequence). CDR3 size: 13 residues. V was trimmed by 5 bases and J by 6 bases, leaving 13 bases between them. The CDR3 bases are TGTGCCAGCAGTGGGCAGGGTTGGGCTGAAGCTTTCTTT. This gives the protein CASSGQGWAEAFF.

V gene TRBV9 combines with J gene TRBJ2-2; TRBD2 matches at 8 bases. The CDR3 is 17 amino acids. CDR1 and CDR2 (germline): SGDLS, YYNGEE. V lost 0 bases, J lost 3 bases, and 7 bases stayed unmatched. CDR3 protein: CASSVAAGGEDTGELFF. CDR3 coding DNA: TGTGCCAGCAGCGTAGCTGCGGGGGGCGAGGACACCGGGGAGCTGTTTTTT.

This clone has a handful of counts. Here the CDR3 DNA reads TGTGCCAGCACCCCCCGACTAGCGGGAATCAATGAGCAGTTCTTC. It is translated as CASTPRLAGINEQFF. The genes are TRBV28 and TRBJ2-1, with TRBD2 matching 11 bases. After removal of 7 bases from V and 6 bases from J, the junction contained 8 bases not matched to a gene. CDR3 length: 15 amino acids. The germline gives CDR1 MDHEN, CDR2 SYDVKM.

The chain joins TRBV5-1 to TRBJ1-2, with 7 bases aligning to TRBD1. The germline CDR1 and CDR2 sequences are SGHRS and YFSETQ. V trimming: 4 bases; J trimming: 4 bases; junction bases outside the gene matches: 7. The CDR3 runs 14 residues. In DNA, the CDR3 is TGCGCCAGCAGCGGTACAGGGGTTGGCTATGGCTACACCTTC. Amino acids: CASSGTGVGYGYTF.

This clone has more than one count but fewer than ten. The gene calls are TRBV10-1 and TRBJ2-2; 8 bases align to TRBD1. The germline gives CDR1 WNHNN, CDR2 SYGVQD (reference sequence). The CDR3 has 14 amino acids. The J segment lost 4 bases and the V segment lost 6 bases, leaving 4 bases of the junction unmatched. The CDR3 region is CASSFGQGTGELFF. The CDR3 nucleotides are TGCGCCAGCAGCTTCGGACAGGGCACCGGGGAGCTGTTTTTT.

The CDR3 region has the DNA TGTGCCAGTAGTCTCTCGACAGGGAGCGGTGAAAAACTGTTTTTT. Encoded protein: CASSLSTGSGEKLFF. This sequence joins TRBV19 and TRBJ1-4, with 7 bases identical to TRBD1. Trimming cost V 5 bases and J 7 bases; bases outside gene matches: 10. The length of the CDR3 is 15 residues. Germline CDR1 reads LNHDA; CDR2 reads SQIVND (reference sequence). The whole variable domain, filled in from reference TRBV19 and TRBJ1-4, reads DGGITQSPKYLFRKEGQNVTLSCEQNLNHDAMYWYRQDPGQGLRLIYYSQIVNDFQKGDIAEGYSVSREKKESFPLTVTSAQKNPTAFYLCASSLSTGSGEKLFFGSGTQLSVL.

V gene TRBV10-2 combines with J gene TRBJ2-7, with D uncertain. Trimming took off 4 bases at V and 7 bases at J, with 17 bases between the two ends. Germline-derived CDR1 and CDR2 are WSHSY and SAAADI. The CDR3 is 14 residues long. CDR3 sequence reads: CASSGSIGSGEQYF. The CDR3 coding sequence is TGCGCCAGCAGTGGGTCCATAGGGTCCGGAGAGCAGTACTTC.

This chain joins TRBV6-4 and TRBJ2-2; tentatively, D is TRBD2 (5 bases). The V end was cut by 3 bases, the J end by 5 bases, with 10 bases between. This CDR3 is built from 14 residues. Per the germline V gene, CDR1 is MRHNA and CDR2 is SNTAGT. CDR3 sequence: CASSELSGTGELFF. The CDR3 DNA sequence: TGTGCCAGCAGTGAACTCTCGGGGACCGGGGAGCTGTTTTTT.

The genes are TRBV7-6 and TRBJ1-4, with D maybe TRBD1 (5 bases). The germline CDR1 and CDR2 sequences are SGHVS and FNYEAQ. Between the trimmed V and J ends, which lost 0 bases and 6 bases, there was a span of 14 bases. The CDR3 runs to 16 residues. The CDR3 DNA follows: TGTGCCAGCAGCTTAGCGAGTCGGCAGGGTTATGAAAAACTGTTTTTT. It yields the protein CASSLASRQGYEKLFF.

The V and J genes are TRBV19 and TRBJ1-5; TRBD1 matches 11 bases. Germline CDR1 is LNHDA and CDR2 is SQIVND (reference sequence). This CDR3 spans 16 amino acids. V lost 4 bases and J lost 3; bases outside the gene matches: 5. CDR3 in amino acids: CASSTRTGGLNQPQHF. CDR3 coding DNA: TGTGCCAGTAGTACCCGGACAGGGGGCCTCAATCAGCCCCAGCATTTT.

The CDR3 is CASRRGLAGFSRETQYF. The CDR3 nucleotides are TGTGCCAGCAGGCGGGGACTAGCGGGATTTTCGCGAGAGACCCAGTACTTC. The chain has TRBV5-4 and TRBJ2-5; TRBD2 matches 13 bases. V lost 5 bases and J lost 4; bases outside the gene matches: 11. The V gene's germline CDR1 is SGHNT and CDR2 YYREEE (reference sequence). The length of the CDR3 is 17 residues.

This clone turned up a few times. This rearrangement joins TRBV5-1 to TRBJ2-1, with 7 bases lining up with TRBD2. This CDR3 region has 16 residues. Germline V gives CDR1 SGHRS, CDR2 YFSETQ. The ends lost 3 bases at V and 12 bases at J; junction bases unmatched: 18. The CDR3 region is CASSSNLRGTSGGQFF. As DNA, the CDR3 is TGCGCCAGCAGCTCCAACTTGAGGGGCACCTCGGGGGGGCAGTTCTTC.

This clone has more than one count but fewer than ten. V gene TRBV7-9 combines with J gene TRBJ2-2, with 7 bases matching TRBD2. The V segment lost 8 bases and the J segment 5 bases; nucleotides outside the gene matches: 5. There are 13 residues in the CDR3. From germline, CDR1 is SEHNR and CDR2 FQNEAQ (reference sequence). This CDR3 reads CASGAGETGELFF. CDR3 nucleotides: TGTGCCAGCGGCGCGGGAGAGACCGGGGAGCTGTTTTTT. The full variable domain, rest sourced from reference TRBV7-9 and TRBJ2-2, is DTGVSQNPRHKITKRGQNVTFRCDPISEHNRLYWYRQTLGQGPEFLTYFQNEAQLEKSRLLSDRFSAERPKGSFSTLEIQRTEQGDSAMYLCASGAGETGELFFGEGSRLTVL.

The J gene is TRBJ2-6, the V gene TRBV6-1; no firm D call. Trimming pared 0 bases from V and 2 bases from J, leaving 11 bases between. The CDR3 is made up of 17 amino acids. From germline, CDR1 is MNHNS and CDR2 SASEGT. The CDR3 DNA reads TGTGCCAGCAGTGAAGCGGGGATTCGTCCTGGGGCCAACGTCCTGACTTTC. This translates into CASSEAGIRPGANVLTF.

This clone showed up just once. DNA for the CDR3: TGTGCCATCAGTATTCTGGGCTACGAGCAGTACTTC. Translating gives CAISILGYEQYF. The J gene is TRBJ2-7, the V gene TRBV10-3; D is unclear. With 5 bases removed from V and 3 bases from J, the gap between germline ends came to 8 bases. Germline V CDR1 and CDR2: ENHRY, SYGVKD. This CDR3 is built from 12 residues.